Below are 5 T cell receptor beta chains sequenced from a single sample in a study of T cell responses to AZD1222 COVID-19 vaccine. Some clones are missing from TCRdb's copy, which holds only in-frame ones; the method was immunoSEQ multiplex PCR. The sample includes tens of thousands of clones, roughly 80% of them seen just once. Sequenced material: peripheral blood, taken 28 days after the second AZD1222 dose. These TCRs come from an adult who received the AZD1222 COVID-19 vaccine.

This chain links TRBV30 with TRBJ2-7, with unresolved D. V lost 4 bases and J lost 0, with 4 bases in between. CDR1 is GTSNPN and CDR2 is SVGIG in the germline V gene (reference sequence). The CDR3 runs 11 residues. This chain's CDR3 is CAWKASYEQYF. The CDR3 DNA sequence: TGTGCCTGGAAAGCCTCCTACGAGCAGTACTTC.

This sequence joins TRBV5-4 and TRBJ1-2; D is perhaps TRBD1 (5 bases). CDR3 length: 16 residues. Per germline, CDR1 SGHNT and CDR2 YYREEE (reference sequence). V was trimmed by 1 base and J by 0 bases, leaving 13 bases between them. The CDR3 spells CASSLSRGITNYGYTF. The CDR3, as DNA: TGTGCCAGCAGCTTGAGTAGGGGTATAACTAACTATGGCTACACCTTC. Combining the CDR3 with reference TRBV5-4 and TRBJ1-2 gives the whole variable domain ETGVTQSPTHLIKTRGQQVTLRCSSQSGHNTVSWYQQALGQGPQFIFQYYREEENGRGNFPPRFSGLQFPNYSSELNVNALELDDSALYLCASSLSRGITNYGYTFGSGTRLTVV.

This chain joins TRBV7-3 and TRBJ2-1; 12 nucleotides agree with TRBD2. V trimming: 6 bases; J trimming: 3 bases; junction bases outside the gene matches: 9. Germline values: CDR1 SGHTA, CDR2 FQGTGA. The CDR3 spans 17 residues. The CDR3 DNA sequence: TGTGCCAGCAGTCTCGGACTAGCGGGATTTAACTACAATGAGCAGTTCTTC. Protein: CASSLGLAGFNYNEQFF. The full variable domain, in which reference TRBV7-3 and TRBJ2-1 provide the parts outside the CDR3, is GAGVSQTPSNKVTEKGKYVELRCDPISGHTALYWYRQSLGQGPEFLIYFQGTGAADDSGLPNDRFFAVRPEGSVSTLKIQRTERGDSAVYLCASSLGLAGFNYNEQFFGPGTRLTVL.

The chain has TRBV27 and TRBJ1-6; D gene unclear. Deletions cut 10 bases from V and 8 bases from J, with 18 bases between. The V gene's germline CDR1 is MNHEY and CDR2 SMNVEV (reference sequence). The CDR3 covers 14 residues. CDR3 sequence reads: CATRVAGLYSPLHF. CDR3 DNA: TGTGCCACCCGTGTGGCAGGCTTGTATTCACCCCTCCACTTT.

This clone was counted a few times. This chain joins TRBV30 and TRBJ1-1; D gene uncertain. The V gene lost 0 bases and the J gene lost 5 bases, with 16 bases spanning the gap. Germline CDR1 reads GTSNPN; CDR2 reads SVGIG (reference sequence). The CDR3 is 15 residues long. The CDR3 region is CAWSVQTRRRTEAFF. For the CDR3, the DNA is TGTGCCTGGAGTGTACAAACTCGGAGGAGGACTGAAGCTTTCTTT.